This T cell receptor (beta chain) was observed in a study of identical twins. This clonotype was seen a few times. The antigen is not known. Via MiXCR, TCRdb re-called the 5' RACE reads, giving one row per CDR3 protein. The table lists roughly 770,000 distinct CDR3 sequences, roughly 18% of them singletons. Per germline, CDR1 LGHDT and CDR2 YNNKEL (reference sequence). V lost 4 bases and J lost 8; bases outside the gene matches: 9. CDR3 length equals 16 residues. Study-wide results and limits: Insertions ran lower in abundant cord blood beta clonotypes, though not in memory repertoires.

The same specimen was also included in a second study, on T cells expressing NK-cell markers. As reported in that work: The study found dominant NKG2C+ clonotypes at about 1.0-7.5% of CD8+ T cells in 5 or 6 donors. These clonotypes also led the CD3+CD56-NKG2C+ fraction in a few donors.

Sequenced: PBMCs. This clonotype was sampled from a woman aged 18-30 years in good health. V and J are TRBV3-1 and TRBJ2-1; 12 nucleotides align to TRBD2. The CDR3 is CASSRLRTSGEYEQFF. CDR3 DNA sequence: TGTGCCAGCAGCCGGCTCAGGACTAGCGGGGAGTATGAGCAGTTCTTC.